This TCR beta chain was captured by sequencing in a study of cytomegalovirus exposure and HLA in healthy donors. General study points: Follow-up analysis found HLA locus-dependent TCR association rates, highest for DRB1 and lowest for HLA-C.

A multiplex PCR was run with 60 Vbeta primers and 13 Jbeta primers. Using immunoSEQ multiplex PCR, the repertoire was profiled, and TCRdb retains in-frame clones only, with some absent. The sample has around 140,000 clones; approximately 70% are singletons. V lost 2 bases and J lost 6, with 11 bases in between. This CDR3 has 13 residues. Germline loops: CDR1 SGHRS, CDR2 YFSETQ. Remarks on this clone: Its specificity is not known.

This rearrangement joins TRBV5-1 to TRBJ1-1; D possibly corresponds to TRBD1 (6 bases). This TCR derives from a woman aged 55 to 70 in good health and CMV-seropositive. The sample was PBMCs. CDR3 protein: CASSLQGFAEAFF. CDR3 coding DNA: TGCGCCAGCAGCTTACAGGGTTTCGCTGAAGCTTTCTTT.